The 24 T cell receptor beta chains listed next were all sequenced from one sample in a study of blood T cells in healthy people across ages. For the second PCR, which ran for 7 to 11 cycles, a sample-barcoded 5' primer and a J-beta primer mix were used. TCRdb ran MiXCR on the 5' RACE reads and lists one entry per CDR3 protein. This sample has 1.5 million to 2 million distinct CDR3 sequences, with around half found just once. The source material was blood. Receptor source: a woman in her thirties or forties in good health.

This sequence joins TRBV7-9 and TRBJ2-1; the D gene is possibly TRBD1 (5 bases). Per germline, CDR1 SEHNR and CDR2 FQNEAQ (reference sequence). V was trimmed by 8 bases and J by 4 bases, leaving 12 bases between them. The CDR3 runs to 13 residues. CDR3 DNA sequence: TGTGCCAGCGTAGGAAAGGGGTACAATGAGCAGTTCTTC. It translates to CASVGKGYNEQFF.

With respect to this clonotype: One end of the junction fails to match germline, which may point to a read error. The rearrangement joins TRBV6-2 or TRBV6-3 to TRBJ2-7; possibly TRBD2 for D (5 bases). This CDR3 is 13 amino acids long. Germline V gene sequence: CDR1 MNHEY, CDR2 SVGEGT. CDR3 sequence (DNA): TGTGCTAGCAGCCCGGGATTTGCCTACGAGCAGTACTTC. Its protein is CASSPGFAYEQYF.

The gene calls are TRBV2 and TRBJ2-1; either TRBD1 or TRBD2 may supply D (6 bases each). Trimming took 2 bases from V and 3 from J, leaving 14 bases between them. Germline V gene data show CDR1 as SNHLY and CDR2 as FYNNEI. This CDR3 has 16 residues. DNA of the CDR3: TGTGCCAGCAGTGAACGAGGGGGGTCCTACTACAATGAGCAGTTCTTC. It encodes CASSERGGSYYNEQFF.

V gene TRBV28 combines with J gene TRBJ1-4; a possible D gene is TRBD1 (6 bases). Trimming pared 6 bases from V and 0 bases from J, leaving 8 bases between. The germline V gene has CDR1 MDHEN and CDR2 SYDVKM. This CDR3 has 14 residues. The CDR3, as DNA: TGTGCCAGCAGAAACAGGGCAACTAATGAAAAACTGTTTTTT. Translation: CASRNRATNEKLFF.

This clonotype was counted between two and nine times. The V and J genes are TRBV7-2 and TRBJ1-2; tentative D call: TRBD1 (6 bases). Germline values: CDR1 SGHTA, CDR2 FQGNSA. Trimming left V 5 bases short and J 3 bases short, with 13 bases between. This CDR3 contains 14 residues. The CDR3 DNA is TGTGCCAGCAGCGCTACAGGGACTCACTATGGCTACACCTTC. Amino acid sequence: CASSATGTHYGYTF.

V gene TRBV5-6 combines with J gene TRBJ2-7; 9 nucleotides line up with TRBD1. Germline lookup yields CDR1 SGHDT and CDR2 YYEEEE. The CDR3 length is 15 residues. V trimming: 4 bases; J trimming: 4 bases; junction bases outside the gene matches: 9. Here the CDR3 DNA reads TGTGCCAGCAGCATACGAACAGGGGGCCTATACGAGCAGTACTTC. It yields the protein CASSIRTGGLYEQYF. The whole variable domain, filled in from reference TRBV5-6 and TRBJ2-7, reads DAGVTQSPTHLIKTRGQQVTLRCSPKSGHDTVSWYQQALGQGPQFIFQYYEEEERQRGNFPDRFSGHQFPNYSSELNVNALLLGDSALYLCASSIRTGGLYEQYFGPGTRLTVT.

This chain joins TRBV5-1 and TRBJ1-5; no firm D call. The CDR3 sequence is 14 residues long. The V gene lost 2 bases and the J gene lost 3 bases, with 9 bases spanning the gap. The V gene's germline CDR1 is SGHRS and CDR2 YFSETQ. The CDR3 is CASSFDGFNQPQHF. The CDR3 DNA reads TGCGCCAGCAGCTTTGACGGGTTCAATCAGCCCCAGCATTTT.

This clonotype was seen only a few times. This chain connects TRBV20-1 to TRBJ2-5, with D perhaps assigned TRBD1 or TRBD2 (5 bases each). CDR3 size: 13 residues. CDR1 DFQATT and CDR2 SNEGSKA come from the germline V gene (reference sequence). Trimming took 6 bases from V and 5 from J, leaving 16 bases between them. This chain's CDR3 is CSARGHTRETQYF. The CDR3, as DNA: TGCAGTGCGAGGGGTCACACTCGGGAGACCCAGTACTTC.

This clonotype was seen once. V usage is TRBV6-2 or TRBV6-3 and J usage is TRBJ1-1; possibly TRBD1 for D (6 bases). V lost 2 bases and J 1 base, leaving 8 bases between the germline ends. The CDR3 spans 14 residues. Germline assignment: CDR1 MNHEY and CDR2 SVGEGT. CDR3 sequence: CASSYQGRNTEAFF. CDR3 sequence (DNA): TGTGCCAGCAGTTACCAGGGGAGGAACACTGAAGCTTTCTTT.

The rearrangement links TRBV12-3 or TRBV12-4 to TRBJ2-5; D is uncertain. The CDR3 contains 15 residues. With 3 bases removed from V and 6 bases from J, the gap between germline ends came to 17 bases. In nucleotides, the CDR3 is TGTGCCAGCAGTTTGGTGCAGGACGTGATAAAGACCCAGTACTTC. Encoded protein: CASSLVQDVIKTQYF.

The rearrangement uses TRBV20-1 and TRBJ2-5; 7 bases are a match to TRBD2. The CDR3 extends over 15 amino acids. Germline V lookup: CDR1 DFQATT, CDR2 SNEGSKA (reference sequence). V lost 1 base, J lost 5 bases, and 10 bases stayed unmatched. The CDR3 region is CSARATGLGGETQYF. The CDR3 DNA is TGCAGTGCTAGAGCCACTGGACTAGGAGGGGAGACCCAGTACTTC.

The genes are TRBV29-1 and TRBJ1-2; no definite D call. Deletions cut 6 bases from V and 4 bases from J, with 12 bases between. The germline V gene encodes CDR1 SQVTM and CDR2 ANQGSEA. The CDR3 consists of 12 residues. For the CDR3, the DNA is TGCAGCGTCCCGGGCCGGGTCTATGGCTACACCTTC. Translating gives CSVPGRVYGYTF.

This clonotype showed up just a few times. The gene calls are TRBV5-1 and TRBJ2-7; 8 bases map to TRBD2. This CDR3 comprises 16 residues. Germline CDR1 is SGHRS and CDR2 is YFSETQ. V lost 0 bases, J lost 0 bases, and 5 bases stayed unmatched. Here the CDR3 reads CASSLAAGTSSYEQYF. The CDR3 nucleotides are TGCGCCAGCAGCTTGGCCGCCGGGACTAGCTCCTACGAGCAGTACTTC.

This clonotype has a handful of counts. V gene TRBV5-1 combines with J gene TRBJ2-4; D is perhaps TRBD2 (6 bases). Germline V gene data show CDR1 as SGHRS and CDR2 as YFSETQ. There are 15 residues in the CDR3. The germline V and J ends were trimmed by 7 bases and 0 bases, with 14 bases remaining between them. CDR3 DNA sequence: TGCGCCAGCGGAACGGGGGAATTAGCCAAAAACATTCAGTACTTC. It codes for CASGTGELAKNIQYF.

On this clonotype: A read error may account for a junction end that differs from germline. The rearrangement uses TRBV5-1 and TRBJ2-1; maybe TRBD1 (6 bases). CDR1 and CDR2 (germline): SGHRS, YFSETQ. The CDR3 spans 14 residues. The CDR3 is CASSLSPGDNERFF. In DNA form, the CDR3 reads TGCGCCAGCAGCTTGTCCCCAGGGGACAATGAGCGGTTCTTC.

The V gene is TRBV4-3, the J gene TRBJ2-5; tentative D call: TRBD2 (7 bases). CDR1 is LGHNA, CDR2 YSLEER, per germline. This CDR3 region has 15 residues. With 5 bases removed from V and 5 bases from J, the gap between germline ends came to 18 bases. The CDR3 reads CASSTRGGGEETQYF. The CDR3 nucleotides are TGCGCCAGCAGCACTAGGGGGGGGGGCGAGGAGACCCAGTACTTC.

This clonotype was counted many times. J is TRBJ2-7 and V is TRBV4-3; D is unclear. The CDR3 loop spans 16 amino acids. Germline V CDR1 and CDR2: LGHNA, YSLEER. V lost 0 bases, J lost 0 bases, and 12 bases lay in between. The CDR3 nucleotides read TGCGCCAGCAGCCAAGACGAGGCGACCTCCTCCTACGAGCAGTACTTC. Translating gives CASSQDEATSSYEQYF.

This clonotype appeared many times. The chain uses TRBV29-1 and TRBJ1-6; 9 bases match TRBD1. The ends lost 6 bases at V and 9 bases at J; junction bases unmatched: 6. The CDR3 runs to 13 residues. Germline CDR1 is SQVTM and CDR2 is ANQGSEA. CDR3 residues: CSVGTGNGSPLHF. The CDR3 DNA sequence: TGCAGCGTCGGGACAGGGAATGGTTCACCCCTCCACTTT.

In this sample, this clonotype turned up a few times. The V call is TRBV10-3, the J call TRBJ2-7; no clear D. V gave up 0 bases and J gave up 4 bases, with 7 bases separating them. CDR1 is ENHRY, CDR2 SYGVKD, per germline. The CDR3 covers 13 residues. As DNA, the CDR3 is TGTGCCATCAGTGAGTCGGGTTCATACGAGCAGTACTTC. It is translated as CAISESGSYEQYF.

The gene calls are TRBV5-1 and TRBJ2-6; no clear D gene. The CDR3 totals 17 residues. CDR1 SGHRS and CDR2 YFSETQ come from the germline V gene. The V end was cut by 0 bases, the J end by 0 bases, with 10 bases between. The CDR3 nucleotides read TGCGCCAGCAGCTTGGCTGGCGCAGCCTCTGGGGCCAACGTCCTGACTTTC. Amino acid sequence: CASSLAGAASGANVLTF.

This clonotype was counted between two and nine times. The chain has TRBV6-6 and TRBJ2-3; D ambiguous. Germline CDR1 reads MNHNY; CDR2 reads SVGAGI (reference sequence). V was pared by 6 bases and J by 0 bases, with 19 bases between. This CDR3 has 17 amino acids. The CDR3 region has the DNA TGTGCCAGCAGGTCAGGTGGGGATTTTAGAAGCACAGATACGCAGTATTTT. Its protein is CASRSGGDFRSTDTQYF.

The chain couples TRBV2 to TRBJ2-3; 9 nucleotides align to TRBD2. Trimming cost V 3 bases and J 5 bases; bases outside gene matches: 9. Germline V gene data show CDR1 as SNHLY and CDR2 as FYNNEI. This CDR3 is 16 amino acids long. The CDR3 nucleotides read TGTGCCAGCAGTGAGTCTGGCGGGGGGGCCCGAGATACGCAGTATTTT. It is translated as CASSESGGGARDTQYF.

This chain links TRBV12-3 or TRBV12-4 with TRBJ1-1, with D uncertain. This CDR3 spans 16 amino acids. The ends were cut back, 5 bases at V and 0 bases at J, with 16 bases in the middle. As DNA, the CDR3 is TGTGCCAGCAGTCCGTCCACGAATTACATGAACACTGAAGCTTTCTTT. Amino acid sequence: CASSPSTNYMNTEAFF.

The rearrangement joins TRBV18 to TRBJ2-1, with 7 bases identical to TRBD1. CDR3 length: 15 amino acids. CDR1 and CDR2 from the germline V gene are KGHSH and LQKENI. Trimming cost V 3 bases and J 5 bases; bases outside gene matches: 7. The CDR3 spells CASSPLEGAHNEQFF. CDR3 DNA: TGTGCCAGCTCACCCCTCGAGGGGGCCCACAATGAGCAGTTCTTC.